What follows describes a single TCR beta chain. The table came from immunoSEQ multiplex PCR; TCRdb's copy has only in-frame clones and leaves some out. The table lists around 170,000 clones, around four fifths of them singletons. The data were taken from a study of blood T cell repertoires in COVID-19. Study at large: T cells, B-cell-depleted T cells, or PBMCs supplied cDNA or gDNA.

Trimming cost V 1 base and J 7 bases, with 8 bases left between them. The CDR3 spans 13 residues. Germline V gene data show CDR1 as MDHEN and CDR2 as SYDVKM. This clonotype was sampled from a woman in her forties with acute or convalescent COVID-19. The chain is built from TRBV28 and TRBJ2-1; D may be TRBD2 (6 bases). Material for sequencing was peripheral blood. The CDR3 DNA is TGTGCCAGCAGTTTATATAGCGGTAATGAGCAGTTCTTC. Translating gives CASSLYSGNEQFF. The full variable domain, its missing parts supplied by reference TRBV28 and TRBJ2-1, is DVKVTQSSRYLVKRTGEKVFLECVQDMDHENMFWYRQDPGLGLRLIYFSYDVKMKEKGDIPEGYSVSREKKERFSLILESASTNQTSMYLCASSLYSGNEQFFGPGTRLTVL.